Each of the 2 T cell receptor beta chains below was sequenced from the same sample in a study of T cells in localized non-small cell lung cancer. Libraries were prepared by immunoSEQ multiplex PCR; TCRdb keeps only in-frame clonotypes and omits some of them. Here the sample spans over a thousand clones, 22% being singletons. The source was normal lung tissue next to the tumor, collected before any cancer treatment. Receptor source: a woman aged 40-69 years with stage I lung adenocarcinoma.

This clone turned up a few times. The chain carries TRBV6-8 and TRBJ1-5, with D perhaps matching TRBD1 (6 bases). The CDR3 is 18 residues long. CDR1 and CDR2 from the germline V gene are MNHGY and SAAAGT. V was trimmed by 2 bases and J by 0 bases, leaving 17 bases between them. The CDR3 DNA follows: TGTGCCAGCAGTTACCCTGACACAGGGTCTCATAGCAATCAGCCCCAGCATTTT. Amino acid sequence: CASSYPDTGSHSNQPQHF.

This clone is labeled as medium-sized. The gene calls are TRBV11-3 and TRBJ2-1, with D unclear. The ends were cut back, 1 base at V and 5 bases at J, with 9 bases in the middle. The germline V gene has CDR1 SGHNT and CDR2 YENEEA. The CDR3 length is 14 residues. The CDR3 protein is CASSLGAANNEQFF. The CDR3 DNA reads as TGTGCCAGCAGCTTAGGGGCAGCTAACAATGAGCAGTTCTTC.